This TCR beta chain was found in a study of blood T cells in healthy people across ages. General observations from the study: A greater number of naive CD4+ cells and higher diversity distinguished long-lived donors from aged donors.

Primed by a sample-barcoded 5' primer and a J-beta primer mix, a second PCR proceeded for about 6 to 12 cycles. TCRdb analysed the 5' RACE reads with MiXCR anew, one entry per CDR3 protein. This sample has 540,000 or so distinct CDR3 sequences; around 48% occur once, and the top ten carry approximately 25%. To note about this clonotype: Antigen unknown.

Trimming shortened V by 5 bases and J by 5 bases, and 19 bases separated the two germline ends. CDR1 and CDR2 (germline): SGHVS, FQNEAQ. The CDR3 spans 16 residues. The receptor's source is a man older than 75 in good health. The sample was blood. The rearrangement joins TRBV7-8 to TRBJ2-1, with D tentatively TRBD1 (5 bases). For the CDR3, the DNA is TGTGCCAGCAGCCCCACAGGCAGCGATACCGACAATGAGCAGTTCTTC. This gives the protein CASSPTGSDTDNEQFF.